This T cell receptor (beta chain) originates from a study of shared clonotypes between healthy human individuals. Study outcomes and limitations: Larger estimated richness was generally seen in naive subsets than in memory subsets.

Profiled with immunoSEQ multiplex PCR; TCRdb holds only in-frame clones, not every one. The sample yields about 2 million clones, about 95% seen once. CD45RO negativity and positive selection for CCR7 defined naive CD8 cells, a population that excluded terminally differentiated effector memory CD45RA+ cells. This clone was detected only once. Antigen unknown. There are 14 residues in the CDR3. CDR1 and CDR2 (germline): MNHEY, SMNVEV (reference sequence). The V end lost 6 bases, the J end lost 6 bases, and 16 bases lay between the germline ends. V usage is TRBV27 and J usage is TRBJ2-3, with a tentative D call TRBD2 (7 bases). This clonotype originated in a man aged 18-30 years in good health. The sample taken for sequencing was naive CD8+ T cells sorted from blood. The CDR3 region is CASSPVGGLDTQYF. CDR3 sequence (DNA): TGTGCCAGCAGCCCCGTCGGGGGGCTGGATACGCAGTATTTT.